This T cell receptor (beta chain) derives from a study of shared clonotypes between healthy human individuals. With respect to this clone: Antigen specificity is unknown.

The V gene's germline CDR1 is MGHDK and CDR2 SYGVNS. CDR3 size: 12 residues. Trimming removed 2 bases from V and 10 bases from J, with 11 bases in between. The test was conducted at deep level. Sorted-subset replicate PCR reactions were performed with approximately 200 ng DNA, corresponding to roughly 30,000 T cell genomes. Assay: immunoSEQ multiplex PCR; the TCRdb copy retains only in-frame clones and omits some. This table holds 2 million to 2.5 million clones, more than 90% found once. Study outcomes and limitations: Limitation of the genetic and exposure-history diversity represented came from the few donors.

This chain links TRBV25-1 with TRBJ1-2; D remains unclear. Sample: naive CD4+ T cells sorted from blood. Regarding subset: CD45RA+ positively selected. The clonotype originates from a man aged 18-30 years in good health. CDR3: CASSEQEAPYTF. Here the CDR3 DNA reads TGTGCCAGCAGTGAACAGGAAGCCCCCTACACCTTC.